This entry concerns a single T cell receptor (beta chain). Its antigen is not identified. This sample is part of a study of CD8+ T cells in alopecia areata. Overall study context: Patients in the treated group were given tofacitinib by mouth, 5 to 10 mg twice a day. Points from the study as a whole: Affected lesional scalp, above all in alopecia totalis/universalis, was more clonal than normal scalp.

V lost 5 bases, J lost 2 bases, and 9 bases stayed unmatched. Germline values: CDR1 LNHNV, CDR2 YYDKDF (reference sequence). CDR3 size: 15 residues. Extraction of RNA preceded its reverse transcription into cDNA, which served as the sequencing template. The protocol was immunoSEQ multiplex PCR, while the TCRdb copy is restricted to in-frame clones and leaves out a portion. The sample records over 100,000 clones, approximately 49% being singletons. The TCR sequence derives from a human donor with alopecia areata. This chain connects TRBV15 to TRBJ2-7; 7 positions match TRBD2. Sequencing was performed on CD8+ T cells sorted from blood, taken at week 0. CDR3 DNA sequence: TGTGCCACCAGCCCACCATGGGAGGGTGCCTACGAGCAGTACTTC. Amino acid sequence: CATSPPWEGAYEQYF.